The clone carrying this T cell receptor beta chain has a handful of counts. The sample originates from a study of post-analysis software for immune sequencing data. Carried by the TCR beta cDNA libraries were unique molecular identifiers. Via MiXCR, TCRdb re-called the PCR reads, giving one row per CDR3 protein. This table has some 450,000 distinct CDR3 sequences, 45% appearing once. What was sequenced was blood. This receptor was taken from a girl aged 5-17 years with multiple sclerosis.

The DNA of the CDR3 is TGCGCCAGCAGCTTGGTGTGGGGACAGAACACTGAAGCTTTCTTT. Its protein product is CASSLVWGQNTEAFF. This chain uses TRBV5-1 with TRBJ1-1; tentative D call: TRBD1 (6 bases). Looked up from germline, CDR1 is SGHRS and CDR2 is YFSETQ. Trimming took off 0 bases at V and 1 base at J, with 10 bases between the two ends. The CDR3 spans 15 residues.